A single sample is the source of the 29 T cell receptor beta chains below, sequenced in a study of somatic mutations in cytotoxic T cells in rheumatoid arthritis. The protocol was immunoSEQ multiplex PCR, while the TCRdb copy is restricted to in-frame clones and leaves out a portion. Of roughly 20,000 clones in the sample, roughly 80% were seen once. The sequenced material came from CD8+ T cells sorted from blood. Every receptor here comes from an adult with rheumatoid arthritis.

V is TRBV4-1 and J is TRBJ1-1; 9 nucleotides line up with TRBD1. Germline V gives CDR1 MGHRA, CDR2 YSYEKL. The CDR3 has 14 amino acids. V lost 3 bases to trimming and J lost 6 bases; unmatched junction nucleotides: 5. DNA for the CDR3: TGCGCCAGCAGCCAGAACAGGGGGCAAGCTGAAGCTTTCTTT. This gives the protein CASSQNRGQAEAFF.

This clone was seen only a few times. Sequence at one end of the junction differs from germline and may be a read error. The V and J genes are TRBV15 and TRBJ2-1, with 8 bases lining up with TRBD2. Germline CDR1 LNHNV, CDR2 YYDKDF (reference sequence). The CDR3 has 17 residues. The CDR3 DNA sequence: TGTGCCACCAGCAGAGATGAAGGGGGACTAGACATGGATGACCAGTTCTTC. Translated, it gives CATSRDEGGLDMDDQFF.

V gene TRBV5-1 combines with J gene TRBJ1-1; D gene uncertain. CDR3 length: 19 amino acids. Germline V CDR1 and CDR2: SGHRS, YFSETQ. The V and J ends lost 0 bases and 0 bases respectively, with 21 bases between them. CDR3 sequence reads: CASSLVFRSAATMNTEAFF. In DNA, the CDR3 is TGCGCCAGCAGCTTGGTTTTTCGCTCCGCGGCCACTATGAACACTGAAGCTTTCTTT.

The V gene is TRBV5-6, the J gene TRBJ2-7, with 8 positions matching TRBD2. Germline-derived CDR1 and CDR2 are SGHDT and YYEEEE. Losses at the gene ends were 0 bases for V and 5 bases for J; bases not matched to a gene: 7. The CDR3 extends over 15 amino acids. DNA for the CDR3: TGTGCCAGCAGCTTGGAAGGCGGGAGGAGGGACGAGCAGTACTTC. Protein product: CASSLEGGRRDEQYF.

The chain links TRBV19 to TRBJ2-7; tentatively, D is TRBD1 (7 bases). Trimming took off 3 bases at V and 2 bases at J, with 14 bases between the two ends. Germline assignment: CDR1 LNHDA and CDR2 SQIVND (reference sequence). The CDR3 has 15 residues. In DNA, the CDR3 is TGTGCCAGTAGTATGGGCAGGGGGGTGGCCTACGAGCAGTACTTC. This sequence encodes CASSMGRGVAYEQYF.

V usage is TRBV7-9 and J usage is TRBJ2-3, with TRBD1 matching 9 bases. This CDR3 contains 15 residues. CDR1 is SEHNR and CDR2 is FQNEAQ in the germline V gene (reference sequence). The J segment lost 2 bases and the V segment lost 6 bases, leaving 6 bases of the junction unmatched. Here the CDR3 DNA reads TGTGCCAGCAGTTCGACAGGGGGTAACACAGATACGCAGTATTTT. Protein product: CASSSTGGNTDTQYF.

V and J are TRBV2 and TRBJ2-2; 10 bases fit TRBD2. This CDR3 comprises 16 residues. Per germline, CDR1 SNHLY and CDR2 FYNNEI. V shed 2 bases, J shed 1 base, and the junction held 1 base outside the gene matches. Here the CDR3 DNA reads TGTGCCAGCAGTGAACCTAGCGGGGGGAACACCGGGGAGCTGTTTTTT. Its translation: CASSEPSGGNTGELFF. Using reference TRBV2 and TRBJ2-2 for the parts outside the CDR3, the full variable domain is EPEVTQTPSHQVTQMGQEVILRCVPISNHLYFYWYRQILGQKVEFLVSFYNNEISEKSEIFDDQFSVERPDGSNFTLKIRSTKLEDSAMYFCASSEPSGGNTGELFFGEGSRLTVL.

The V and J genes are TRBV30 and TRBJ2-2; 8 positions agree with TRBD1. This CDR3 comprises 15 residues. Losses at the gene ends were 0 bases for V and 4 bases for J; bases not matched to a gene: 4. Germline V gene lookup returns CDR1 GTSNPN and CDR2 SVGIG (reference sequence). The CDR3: CAWSVGTGSTGELFF. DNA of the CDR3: TGTGCCTGGAGTGTAGGGACAGGATCCACCGGGGAGCTGTTTTTT.

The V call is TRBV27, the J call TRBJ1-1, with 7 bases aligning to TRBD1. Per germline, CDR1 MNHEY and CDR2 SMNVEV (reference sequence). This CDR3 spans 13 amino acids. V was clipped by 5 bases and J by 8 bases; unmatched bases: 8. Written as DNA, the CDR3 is TGTGCCAGCAGTCCCCGGACAGGCCTAGAAGCTTTCTTT. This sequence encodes CASSPRTGLEAFF.

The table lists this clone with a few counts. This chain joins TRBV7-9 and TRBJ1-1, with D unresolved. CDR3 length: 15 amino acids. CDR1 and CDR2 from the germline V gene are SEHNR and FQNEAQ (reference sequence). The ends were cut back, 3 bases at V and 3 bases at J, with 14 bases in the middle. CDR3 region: CASSFLQEADTEAFF. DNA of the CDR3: TGTGCCAGCAGCTTTCTCCAAGAGGCGGACACTGAAGCTTTCTTT.

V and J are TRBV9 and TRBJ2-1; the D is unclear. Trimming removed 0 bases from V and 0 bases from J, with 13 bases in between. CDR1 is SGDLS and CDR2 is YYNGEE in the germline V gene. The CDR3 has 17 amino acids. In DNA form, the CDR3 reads TGTGCCAGCAGCGTAGCCCTTACGGTGGGCTCCTACAATGAGCAGTTCTTC. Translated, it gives CASSVALTVGSYNEQFF.

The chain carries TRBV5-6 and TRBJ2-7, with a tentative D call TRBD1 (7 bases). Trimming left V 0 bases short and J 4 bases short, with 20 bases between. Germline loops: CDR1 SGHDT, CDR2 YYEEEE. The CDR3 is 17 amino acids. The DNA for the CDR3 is TGTGCCAGCAGCTTGGGTCCAGAGCAGGGGGGCGGATACGAGCAGTACTTC. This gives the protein CASSLGPEQGGGYEQYF.

The CDR3: CASSRQLWDRGEQYF. CDR3 coding DNA: TGCGCCAGCAGCCGACAGTTGTGGGACCGTGGCGAGCAGTACTTC. The gene calls are TRBV4-1 and TRBJ2-7; D tentatively reads TRBD1 or TRBD2 (5 bases each). The V end was cut by 4 bases, the J end by 6 bases, with 19 bases between. This CDR3 comprises 15 residues. CDR1 and CDR2 (germline): MGHRA, YSYEKL.

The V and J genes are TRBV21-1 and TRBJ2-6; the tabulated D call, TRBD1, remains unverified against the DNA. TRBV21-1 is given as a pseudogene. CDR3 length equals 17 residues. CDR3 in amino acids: CASNPGQASSGANVLTF. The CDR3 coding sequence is TGTGCCAGCAACCCGGGACAGGCCTCCTCTGGGGCCAACGTCCTGACTTTC.

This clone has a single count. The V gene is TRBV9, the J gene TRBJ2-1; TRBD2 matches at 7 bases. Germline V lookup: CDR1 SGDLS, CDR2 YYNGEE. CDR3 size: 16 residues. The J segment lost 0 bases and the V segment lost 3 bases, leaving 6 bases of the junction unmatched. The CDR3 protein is CASSEGGQSSYNEQFF. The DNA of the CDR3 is TGTGCCAGCAGCGAGGGAGGGCAGAGCTCCTACAATGAGCAGTTCTTC.

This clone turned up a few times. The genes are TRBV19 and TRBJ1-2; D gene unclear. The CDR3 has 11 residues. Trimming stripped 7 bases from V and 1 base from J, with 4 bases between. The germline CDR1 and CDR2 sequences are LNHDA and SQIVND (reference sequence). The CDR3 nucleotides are TGTGCCAGTATCGGTAACTATGGCTACACCTTC. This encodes CASIGNYGYTF. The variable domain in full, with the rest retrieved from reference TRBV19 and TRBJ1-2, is DGGITQSPKYLFRKEGQNVTLSCEQNLNHDAMYWYRQDPGQGLRLIYYSQIVNDFQKGDIAEGYSVSREKKESFPLTVTSAQKNPTAFYLCASIGNYGYTFGSGTRLTVV.

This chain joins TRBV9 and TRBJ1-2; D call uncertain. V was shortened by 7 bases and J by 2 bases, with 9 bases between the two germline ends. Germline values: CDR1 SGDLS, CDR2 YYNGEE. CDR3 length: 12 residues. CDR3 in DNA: TGTGCCAGCGGCGGGCCGAACTATGGCTACACCTTC. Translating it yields CASGGPNYGYTF.

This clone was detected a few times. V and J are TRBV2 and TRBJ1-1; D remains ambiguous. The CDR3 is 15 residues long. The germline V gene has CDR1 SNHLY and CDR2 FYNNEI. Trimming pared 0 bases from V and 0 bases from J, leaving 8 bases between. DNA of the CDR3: TGTGCCAGCAGTGAAGCGGCCAGCATGAACACTGAAGCTTTCTTT. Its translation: CASSEAASMNTEAFF. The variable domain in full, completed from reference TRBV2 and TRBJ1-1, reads EPEVTQTPSHQVTQMGQEVILRCVPISNHLYFYWYRQILGQKVEFLVSFYNNEISEKSEIFDDQFSVERPDGSNFTLKIRSTKLEDSAMYFCASSEAASMNTEAFFGQGTRLTVV.

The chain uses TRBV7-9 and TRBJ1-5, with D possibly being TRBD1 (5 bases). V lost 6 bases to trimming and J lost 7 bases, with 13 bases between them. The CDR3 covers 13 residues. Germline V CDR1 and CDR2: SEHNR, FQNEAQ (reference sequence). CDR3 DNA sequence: TGTGCCAGCAGGGCGGGGGGGGAGCAGCCCCAGCATTTT. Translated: CASRAGGEQPQHF.

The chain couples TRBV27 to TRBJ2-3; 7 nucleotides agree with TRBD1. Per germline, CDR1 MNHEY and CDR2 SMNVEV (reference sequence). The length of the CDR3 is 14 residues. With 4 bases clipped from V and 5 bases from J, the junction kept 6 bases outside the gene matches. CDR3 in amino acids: CASSYLSGGDTQYF. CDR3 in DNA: TGTGCCAGCAGTTATCTCTCAGGGGGAGATACGCAGTATTTT.

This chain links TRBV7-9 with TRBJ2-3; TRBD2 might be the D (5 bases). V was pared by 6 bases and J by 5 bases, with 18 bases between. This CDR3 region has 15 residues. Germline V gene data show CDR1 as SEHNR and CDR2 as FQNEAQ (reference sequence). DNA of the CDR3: TGTGCCAGCAGACCACCGGGTCCCCGGGGAGATACGCAGTATTTT. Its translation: CASRPPGPRGDTQYF.

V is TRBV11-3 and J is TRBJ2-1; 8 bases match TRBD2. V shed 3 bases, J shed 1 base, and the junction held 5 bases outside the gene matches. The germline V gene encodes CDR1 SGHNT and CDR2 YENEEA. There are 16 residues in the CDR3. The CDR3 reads CASSFTAGVSYNEQFF. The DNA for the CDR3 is TGTGCCAGCAGCTTTACAGCGGGAGTTTCCTACAATGAGCAGTTCTTC.

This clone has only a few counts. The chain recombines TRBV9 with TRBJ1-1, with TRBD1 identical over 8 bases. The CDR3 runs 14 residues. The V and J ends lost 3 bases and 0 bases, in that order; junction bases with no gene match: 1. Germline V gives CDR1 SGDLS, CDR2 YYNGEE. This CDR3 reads CASSGQGMNTEAFF. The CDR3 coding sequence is TGTGCCAGCAGCGGACAGGGGATGAACACTGAAGCTTTCTTT.

The CDR3: CASSLGGGLVGYEQYF. The CDR3, as DNA: TGTGCCAGCAGCTTAGGGGGGGGACTAGTCGGGTACGAGCAGTACTTC. The rearrangement links TRBV7-8 to TRBJ2-7, with TRBD2 identical over 8 bases. V lost 1 base, J lost 4 bases, and 9 bases stayed unmatched. The CDR3 has 16 residues. Germline CDR1 and CDR2: SGHVS and FQNEAQ.

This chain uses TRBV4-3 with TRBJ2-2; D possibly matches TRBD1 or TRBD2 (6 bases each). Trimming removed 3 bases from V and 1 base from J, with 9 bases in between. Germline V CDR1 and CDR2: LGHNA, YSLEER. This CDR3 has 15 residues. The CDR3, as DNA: TGCGCCAGCAGCCAGCGGGGACAGAACACCGGGGAGCTGTTTTTT. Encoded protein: CASSQRGQNTGELFF.

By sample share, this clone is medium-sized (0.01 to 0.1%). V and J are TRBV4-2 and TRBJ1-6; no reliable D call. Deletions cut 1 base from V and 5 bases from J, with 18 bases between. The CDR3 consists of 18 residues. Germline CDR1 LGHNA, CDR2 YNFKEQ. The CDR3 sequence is CASSQAPSGGDNNSPLHF. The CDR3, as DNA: TGTGCCAGCAGCCAAGCTCCGAGCGGTGGCGATAATAATTCACCCCTCCACTTT.

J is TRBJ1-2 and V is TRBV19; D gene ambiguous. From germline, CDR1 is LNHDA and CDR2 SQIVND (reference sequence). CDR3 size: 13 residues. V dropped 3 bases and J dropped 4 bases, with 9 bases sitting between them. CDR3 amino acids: CASSISSLYGYTF. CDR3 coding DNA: TGTGCCAGTAGTATTTCCAGTCTCTATGGCTACACCTTC.

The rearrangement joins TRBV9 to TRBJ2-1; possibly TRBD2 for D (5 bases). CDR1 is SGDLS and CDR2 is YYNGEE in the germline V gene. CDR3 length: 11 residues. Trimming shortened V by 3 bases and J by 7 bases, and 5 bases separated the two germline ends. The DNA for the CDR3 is TGTGCCAGCAGCGGCGGGAATGAGCAGTTCTTC. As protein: CASSGGNEQFF.

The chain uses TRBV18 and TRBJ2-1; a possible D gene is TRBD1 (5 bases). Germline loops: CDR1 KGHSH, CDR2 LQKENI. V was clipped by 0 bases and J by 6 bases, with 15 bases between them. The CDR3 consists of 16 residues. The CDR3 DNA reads TGTGCCAGCTCACCACCGGGCAGGGAAGAAAGCAATGAGCAGTTCTTC. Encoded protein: CASSPPGREESNEQFF.